What follows is one T cell receptor beta chain and its context. As yet, its antigen is unknown. The study recruited healthy Caucasian donors from Russia who were aged about 6 to 100. This entry belongs to a study of blood T cells in healthy people across ages. General study results and limits: Naive T cell percentage showed a strong correlation with TCR beta diversity.

The use of a sample-barcoded 5' primer and a J-beta primer mix characterized a second PCR of 7 to 11 cycles. With 12 random nucleotides, a template-switch adaptor tagged each individual cDNA molecule. TCRdb reprocessed the 5' RACE reads via MiXCR and lists one record per CDR3 protein. The sample shows over a million distinct CDR3 sequences, roughly 45% of them seen only once. Germline lookup yields CDR1 SNHLY and CDR2 FYNNEI. This CDR3 has 13 residues. Trimming left V 8 bases short and J 7 bases short, with 17 bases between. The clonotype originates from a woman in her late teens or twenties in good health. Sequencing was carried out using blood. The gene calls are TRBV2 and TRBJ2-5, with D possibly matching TRBD1 (5 bases). The CDR3 sequence: CASGRAGLGTQYF. The DNA of the CDR3 is TGTGCCAGCGGGCGAGCAGGGCTCGGGACCCAGTACTTC.